These 17 T cell receptor beta chains were all obtained from the same sample, sequenced in a study of blood T cell repertoires in COVID-19. This table comes from immunoSEQ multiplex PCR, and its TCRdb copy is limited to in-frame clones, with some not included. This table holds 150,000 to 200,000 clones, roughly 80% found once. Sequencing used peripheral blood. The receptors here all came from a woman in her 30s with acute or convalescent COVID-19.

In the case of this clone: The germline gene is not matched at one end of the junction; a read error may be the cause. The chain carries TRBV19 and TRBJ2-7; 9 bases map to TRBD1. Per germline, CDR1 LNHDA and CDR2 SQIVND (reference sequence). The length of the CDR3 is 13 residues. CDR3 amino acids: CASRDRGGSPESF. The DNA of the CDR3 is TGTGCCAGTAGGGACAGGGGTGGCTCCCCGGAGAGCTTC.

This chain connects TRBV13 to TRBJ2-7; tentatively, D is TRBD1 (6 bases). Germline V gene sequence: CDR1 PRHDT, CDR2 FYEKMQ (reference sequence). This CDR3 is built from 15 residues. V lost 5 bases, J lost 4 bases, and 18 bases lay in between. Written as DNA, the CDR3 is TGTGCCAGCAGCAACCTACAGGGTCTACTATACGAGCAGTACTTC. This translates into CASSNLQGLLYEQYF.

The gene calls are TRBV2 and TRBJ2-2; 8 bases line up with TRBD2. CDR1 and CDR2 from the germline V gene are SNHLY and FYNNEI. The CDR3 runs to 15 residues. The V and J ends lost 5 bases and 1 base, in that order; junction bases with no gene match: 3. CDR3: CASSIAGGNTGELFF. The CDR3 DNA is TGTGCCAGCAGTATTGCGGGAGGGAACACCGGGGAGCTGTTTTTT. Full variable domain (outside the CDR3, taken from reference TRBV2 and TRBJ2-2): EPEVTQTPSHQVTQMGQEVILRCVPISNHLYFYWYRQILGQKVEFLVSFYNNEISEKSEIFDDQFSVERPDGSNFTLKIRSTKLEDSAMYFCASSIAGGNTGELFFGEGSRLTVL.

The rearrangement links TRBV27 to TRBJ1-1; possible D gene TRBD1, 6 bases. Germline V gives CDR1 MNHEY, CDR2 SMNVEV (reference sequence). The CDR3 is made up of 14 amino acids. V was trimmed by 8 bases and J by 0 bases, leaving 13 bases between them. The CDR3 region is CASGHRAMNTEAFF. The CDR3 DNA reads as TGTGCCAGCGGCCACAGGGCGATGAACACTGAAGCTTTCTTT.

The genes are TRBV29-1 and TRBJ1-2; 9 bases fit TRBD1. Trimming cost V 4 bases and J 7 bases; bases outside gene matches: 13. The germline CDR1 and CDR2 sequences are SQVTM and ANQGSEA. CDR3 length: 15 amino acids. This CDR3 is CSVVVGQGLSGGYTF. CDR3 sequence (DNA): TGCAGCGTTGTCGTGGGACAGGGACTATCGGGTGGCTACACCTTC.

V and J are TRBV15 and TRBJ1-3; TRBD1 is a possible D gene (6 bases). The V gene lost 4 bases and the J gene lost 4 bases, with 11 bases spanning the gap. CDR3 length: 14 amino acids. Germline V CDR1 and CDR2: LNHNV, YYDKDF (reference sequence). CDR3 in amino acids: CATSNRVSGNTIYF. The CDR3 DNA is TGTGCCACCAGCAACAGGGTCTCAGGAAACACCATATATTTT.

The V and J genes are TRBV27 and TRBJ2-1; 11 bases are a match to TRBD2. The CDR3 totals 15 residues. Germline CDR1 and CDR2: MNHEY and SMNVEV (reference sequence). Germline trimming cut 8 bases from V and 4 bases from J; bases unmatched to any gene: 7. The CDR3 loop reads CASGGGTSGYNEQFF. DNA for the CDR3: TGTGCCAGCGGAGGGGGGACTAGCGGTTACAATGAGCAGTTCTTC.

The chain links TRBV4-1 to TRBJ1-2; the D gene is possibly TRBD1 (5 bases). The CDR3 covers 18 residues. Trimming shortened V by 0 bases and J by 0 bases, and 17 bases separated the two germline ends. Germline V gives CDR1 MGHRA, CDR2 YSYEKL. The CDR3 region is CASSQEAGLPRANYGYTF. CDR3 sequence (DNA): TGCGCCAGCAGCCAAGAAGCGGGGCTTCCTAGAGCTAACTATGGCTACACCTTC.

The CDR3 nucleotides are TGTGCCAGCAGGCACTCGACAGGGCAGGGAGATACGCAGTATTTT. Translation gives CASRHSTGQGDTQYF. The chain is built from TRBV6-5 and TRBJ2-3; 7 bases fit TRBD1. From germline, CDR1 is MNHEY and CDR2 SVGAGI. The CDR3 sequence is 15 residues long. With V trimmed by 6 bases and J by 5 bases, 11 bases remained unmatched.

J is TRBJ1-4 and V is TRBV28; D is perhaps TRBD1 (5 bases). The V and J ends lost 3 bases and 5 bases respectively, with 19 bases between them. This CDR3 comprises 17 residues. The germline CDR1 and CDR2 sequences are MDHEN and SYDVKM. The CDR3, as DNA: TGTGCCAGCAGTTTCCAGCAGGGATCGTGGGGAAATGAAAAACTGTTTTTT. It specifies CASSFQQGSWGNEKLFF.

This CDR3 reads CASSASMETQYF. The CDR3 DNA reads TGTGCCAGCAGTGCCTCTATGGAGACCCAGTACTTC. The chain combines TRBV27 with TRBJ2-5; D is undetermined. The germline gives CDR1 MNHEY, CDR2 SMNVEV (reference sequence). This CDR3 spans 12 amino acids. The ends were cut back, 5 bases at V and 5 bases at J, with 9 bases in the middle.

A few counts support this clone. The chain recombines TRBV7-2 with TRBJ2-7; possible D gene TRBD1, 6 bases. Germline lookup yields CDR1 SGHTA and CDR2 FQGNSA. Trimming removed 0 bases from V and 3 bases from J, with 21 bases in between. The length of the CDR3 is 18 residues. As DNA, the CDR3 is TGTGCCAGCAGCTTAGCGCAGTATAATCTAGGGGGATTCTACGAGCAGTACTTC. Protein: CASSLAQYNLGGFYEQYF.

The chain employs TRBV28 and TRBJ2-7; weak D call: TRBD2 (5 bases). Germline V CDR1 and CDR2: MDHEN, SYDVKM. Trimming stripped 1 base from V and 0 bases from J, with 13 bases between. This CDR3 is built from 16 residues. DNA for the CDR3: TGTGCCAGCAGTTTATATGGCGGGTTGAGCTCCTACGAGCAGTACTTC. Its translation: CASSLYGGLSSYEQYF.

V and J are TRBV30 and TRBJ1-1; 7 bases fit TRBD1. This CDR3 region has 15 residues. With V trimmed by 5 bases and J by 8 bases, 17 bases remained unmatched. Germline CDR1 reads GTSNPN; CDR2 reads SVGIG (reference sequence). The chain's CDR3 is CAWGKLAGGKVEAFF. CDR3 sequence (DNA): TGTGCCTGGGGTAAATTGGCAGGGGGAAAGGTAGAAGCTTTCTTT. Supplemented by reference TRBV30 and TRBJ1-1, the full variable domain reads SQTIHQWPATLVQPVGSPLSLECTVEGTSNPNLYWYRQAAGRGLQLLFYSVGIGQISSEVPQNLSASRPQDRQFILSSKKLLLSDSGFYLCAWGKLAGGKVEAFFGQGTRLTVV.

CDR3 nucleotide sequence: TGTGCCAGCAGCTTGGCCCGGGGGAGGGCCGGGACTGTTGAGCAGTTCTTC. This codes for CASSLARGRAGTVEQFF. V usage is TRBV5-5 and J usage is TRBJ2-1, with 7 positions matching TRBD2. J gave up 9 bases and V 0 bases, and 15 bases lay outside the gene matches. The CDR3 has 17 residues. Germline V gene sequence: CDR1 SGHKS, CDR2 YYEKEE (reference sequence).

The chain uses TRBV7-2 and TRBJ2-1; 9 bases map to TRBD2. J was trimmed by 3 bases and V by 2 bases; bases with no gene match: 2. This CDR3 is built from 15 residues. Germline lookup yields CDR1 SGHTA and CDR2 FQGNSA. The CDR3 nucleotides read TGTGCCAGCAGCTTAAGGCGGGGGGGCTACAATGAGCAGTTCTTC. Amino acid sequence: CASSLRRGGYNEQFF. Drawing the rest from reference TRBV7-2 and TRBJ2-1, the complete variable domain is GAGVSQSPSNKVTEKGKDVELRCDPISGHTALYWYRQSLGQGLEFLIYFQGNSAPDKSGLPSDRFSAERTGGSVSTLTIQRTQQEDSAVYLCASSLRRGGYNEQFFGPGTRLTVL.

V is TRBV11-2 and J is TRBJ1-2, with 8 bases matching TRBD1. J lost 4 bases, V lost 10 bases, and 5 bases had no gene match. The germline V gene encodes CDR1 SGHAT and CDR2 FQNNGV. The CDR3 has 12 amino acids. The CDR3 region has the DNA TGTGCCACCGGGACAGGACTCTATGGCTACACCTTC. Translation gives CATGTGLYGYTF.